This paragraph reports one T cell receptor (beta chain). The source of the sample is a study of control samples from healthy donors and cancer patients. CDR3 size: 14 residues. Trimming left V 0 bases short and J 5 bases short, with 11 bases between. Germline CDR1 is GTSNPN and CDR2 is SVGIG (reference sequence). The repertoire was sequenced with immunoSEQ multiplex PCR; TCRdb's copy has only in-frame clones and lacks some. Among some 100,000 clones listed, roughly nine tenths were seen once. The sequence was collected from a human donor in good health. The donor label of this sample is uncertain. The sequencing input was blood. The chain recombines TRBV30 with TRBJ2-1; no definite D call. The DNA of the CDR3 is TGTGCCTGGAGTGTAGCCATTCCCCACAATGAGCAGTTCTTC. It translates to CAWSVAIPHNEQFF. Combining the CDR3 with reference TRBV30 and TRBJ2-1 gives the whole variable domain SQTIHQWPATLVQPVGSPLSLECTVEGTSNPNLYWYRQAAGRGLQLLFYSVGIGQISSEVPQNLSASRPQDRQFILSSKKLLLSDSGFYLCAWSVAIPHNEQFFGPGTRLTVL.